One and the same sample provided the 15 T cell receptor beta chains below, sequenced in a study of blood T cell repertoires in COVID-19. Libraries were prepared by immunoSEQ multiplex PCR; TCRdb keeps only in-frame clonotypes and omits some of them. The sample gives roughly 260,000 clones, around 87% of which show up once; 2.3% is in the top ten. The sample was peripheral blood. These receptor sequences come from a woman aged 45 to 65 with acute or convalescent COVID-19.

This chain links TRBV7-3 with TRBJ2-3; 9 bases are shared with TRBD1. With 5 bases clipped from V and 4 bases from J, the junction kept 7 bases outside the gene matches. CDR1 is SGHTA, CDR2 FQGTGA, per germline. This CDR3 has 15 amino acids. In DNA form, the CDR3 reads TGTGCCAGCAGCGCCCGACAGGGGGATGCAGATACGCAGTATTTT. It codes for CASSARQGDADTQYF.

The chain uses TRBV4-1 and TRBJ2-7; maybe TRBD1 (6 bases). There are 15 residues in the CDR3. CDR1 and CDR2 from the germline V gene are MGHRA and YSYEKL. Trimming pared 2 bases from V and 3 bases from J, leaving 14 bases between. This chain's CDR3 is CASSQMGRGHYEQYF. Written as DNA, the CDR3 is TGCGCCAGCAGCCAAATGGGTAGGGGACACTACGAGCAGTACTTC.

The chain links TRBV4-2 to TRBJ2-7; the match to TRBD2 covers 9 bases. Germline V CDR1 and CDR2: LGHNA, YNFKEQ. The CDR3 totals 15 residues. V dropped 4 bases and J dropped 4; count of bases not matched to a gene: 8. CDR3 DNA sequence: TGTGCCAGCAGCCCCGGCGGGGGGGACCCTTACGAGCAGTACTTC. Translating it yields CASSPGGGDPYEQYF.

The V and J genes are TRBV18 and TRBJ1-5, with D perhaps matching TRBD1 (5 bases). CDR3 length: 14 residues. Germline V CDR1 and CDR2: KGHSH, LQKENI. The V and J ends lost 0 bases and 4 bases respectively, with 7 bases between them. CDR3 residues: CASSPPGGNQPQHF. In DNA form, the CDR3 reads TGTGCCAGCTCACCACCGGGGGGTAATCAGCCCCAGCATTTT.

J is TRBJ1-4 and V is TRBV12-3 or TRBV12-4; the D is unclear. The CDR3 has 11 amino acids. Trimming cost V 5 bases and J 4 bases, with 2 bases left between them. CDR3 coding DNA: TGTGCCAGCAGTCATAATGAAAAACTGTTTTTT. It is translated as CASSHNEKLFF.

V is TRBV5-5 and J is TRBJ2-2, with 8 bases lining up with TRBD1. V dropped 4 bases and J dropped 6; count of bases not matched to a gene: 2. Looked up from germline, CDR1 is SGHKS and CDR2 is YYEKEE (reference sequence). The CDR3 is 13 residues long. CDR3 in DNA: TGTGCCAGCAGCATACAGGGGGCCGGGGAGCTGTTTTTT. Its protein is CASSIQGAGELFF.

This chain links TRBV15 with TRBJ2-2; D unresolved. This CDR3 spans 14 amino acids. V lost 0 bases, J lost 6 bases, and 8 bases lay in between. CDR1 is LNHNV, CDR2 YYDKDF, per germline (reference sequence). CDR3 sequence reads: CATSREPVAGELFF. CDR3 nucleotide sequence: TGTGCCACCAGCAGAGAGCCAGTCGCCGGGGAGCTGTTTTTT. Full variable domain (rest looked up from reference TRBV15 and TRBJ2-2): DAMVIQNPRYQVTQFGKPVTLSCSQTLNHNVMYWYQQKSSQAPKLLFHYYDKDFNNEADTPDNFQSRRPNTSFCFLDIRSPGLGDTAMYLCATSREPVAGELFFGEGSRLTVL.

The V call is TRBV25-1, the J call TRBJ2-1; 7 nucleotides line up with TRBD2. There are 18 residues in the CDR3. Looked up from germline, CDR1 is MGHDK and CDR2 is SYGVNS. The V and J ends lost 5 bases and 2 bases, in that order; junction bases with no gene match: 15. CDR3 sequence (DNA): TGTGCCAGCAGTATCGGGAGGAGCGGGATAGCCCCCTACAATGAGCAGTTCTTC. The encoded protein is CASSIGRSGIAPYNEQFF.

This clone was observed a single time. The chain carries TRBV27 and TRBJ2-3, with no clear D. V dropped 4 bases and J dropped 4 bases, with 9 bases sitting between them. Per germline, CDR1 MNHEY and CDR2 SMNVEV (reference sequence). The CDR3 totals 13 residues. CDR3 bases: TGTGCCAGCAGTTCCAAGCCCCCAGATACGCAGTATTTT. Its protein product is CASSSKPPDTQYF.

V gene TRBV7-2 combines with J gene TRBJ2-7, with D possibly being TRBD2 (5 bases). V was clipped by 4 bases and J by 0 bases, with 7 bases between them. From germline, CDR1 is SGHTA and CDR2 FQGNSA. The CDR3 has 13 residues. CDR3 DNA: TGTGCCAGCAGCTCGGACTTCTCCTACGAGCAGTACTTC. Translated: CASSSDFSYEQYF.

V gene TRBV15 combines with J gene TRBJ1-1, with no clear D. Trimming took off 0 bases at V and 7 bases at J, with 6 bases between the two ends. This CDR3 is built from 12 residues. CDR1 LNHNV and CDR2 YYDKDF come from the germline V gene (reference sequence). CDR3 sequence reads: CATSRDSLEAFF. The CDR3 DNA reads TGTGCCACCAGCAGAGATAGTCTTGAAGCTTTCTTT.

The chain recombines TRBV7-2 with TRBJ1-1; D remains ambiguous. Germline CDR1 reads SGHTA; CDR2 reads FQGNSA. This CDR3 is built from 13 residues. V was clipped by 7 bases and J by 0 bases, with 9 bases between them. The CDR3 bases are TGTGCCAGCACCACCGGTCTGAACACTGAAGCTTTCTTT. Amino acid sequence: CASTTGLNTEAFF.

The chain links TRBV28 to TRBJ2-6; TRBD1 matches 9 bases. V trimming: 8 bases; J trimming: 1 base; junction bases outside the gene matches: 6. Per the germline V gene, CDR1 is MDHEN and CDR2 is SYDVKM. The CDR3 is 16 residues long. The CDR3 DNA reads as TGTGCCAGCTGGACCGGGACAGGGTCTGGGGCCAACGTCCTGACTTTC. Translated: CASWTGTGSGANVLTF.

V and J are TRBV4-1 and TRBJ2-2; 8 bases line up with TRBD1. From germline, CDR1 is MGHRA and CDR2 YSYEKL. The CDR3 is 15 residues long. J lost 6 bases, V lost 2 bases, and 5 bases had no gene match. In nucleotides, the CDR3 is TGCGCCAGCAGCCAAATGGACAGGGAGGCCGGGGAGCTGTTTTTT. Amino acids: CASSQMDREAGELFF.

The chain couples TRBV7-8 to TRBJ2-7; 10 bases agree with TRBD2. Looked up from germline, CDR1 is SGHVS and CDR2 is FQNEAQ. V dropped 5 bases and J dropped 2; count of bases not matched to a gene: 6. The CDR3 length is 15 residues. The CDR3 loop reads CASSPRTSGTYEQYF. The CDR3 DNA sequence: TGTGCCAGCAGCCCGCGGACTAGCGGTACCTACGAGCAGTACTTC. Supplemented by reference TRBV7-8 and TRBJ2-7, the full variable domain reads GAGVSQSPRYKVAKRGQDVALRCDPISGHVSLFWYQQALGQGPEFLTYFQNEAQLDKSGLPSDRFFAERPEGSVSTLKIQRTQQEDSAVYLCASSPRTSGTYEQYFGPGTRLTVT.